This T cell receptor (beta chain) emerged from a study of blood T cell repertoires in COVID-19 (dated by TCRdb to the early 2020s). For the wider study: The collaborator samples originated in the United States, Italy and Spain and spanned the acute and convalescent phases of COVID-19. The sample metadata nearly always contained a de-identified subject ID, COVID-19 status, age in years and sex. The repertoires were released in a freely available public database intended as a resource for research on the immune response to SARS-CoV-2. The dataset comprised deeply sampled blood TCRbeta repertoires from subjects exposed to, actively infected with, or recovered from COVID-19. Where available, HLA class I and class II types were obtained from metadata supplied by the sample provider rather than from assay-based typing. The material from the prospective study consisted of cDNA or gDNA derived from T cells, B-cell-depleted T cells, or PBMCs. The samples were drawn from the first 160 participants of the ongoing ImmuneRACE study and from more than 1,000 subjects provided by 6 global collaborators. General findings and caveats noted by the study authors: Clinical and demographic metadata were provided uncurated, with the amount varying by source and participant.

TCRbeta CDR3 regions were amplified from genomic DNA using the immunoSEQ Assay, a bias-controlled multiplex PCR. Per the source publication's procedure: The number of nucleated cells in each sample was estimated from the amplification of reference gene primers within the assay. To quantify the absolute abundance of each unique TCRbeta CDR3 rearrangement, sequence reads were collapsed and filtered. Productive Simpson clonality was computed per sample as the square root of Simpson's diversity index over productive rearrangements. Drawn from immuneACCESS, this table holds only the in-frame rearrangements with V and J called that TCRdb kept. Clones are partly lost; checked studies trace under half to an unresolved V gene and leave the rest unexplained. The DNA gave D and trimming, while V, J and clone size come from that table. Recorded for this sample are around 70,000 clones; about nine tenths of them occurred a single time. The ten largest clones represent roughly 30% of the sample.

From the cysteine through the phenylalanine, the CDR3 covers 15 amino acids. The kept DNA is CDR3 alone, 45 bases in frame from the first base. The CDR1 and CDR2 encoded by the germline V gene (reference sequence) are SGHKS and YYEKEE. For this chain, trimming is 4 bases at the V end and 4 bases at the J end, and the number of junction bases without a gene match is 8. As to this clone: The clone's antigen remains unknown. Nothing much larger sits one base from this clone, and base qualities are not available.

Whole blood was collected in K2EDTA tubes by collaborating institutions according to the institutions' own protocols. Collaborator samples were shipped for TCRbeta analysis as frozen whole blood, isolated PBMCs, or DNA extracted from either sample type. The sequence was obtained from an elderly woman with active or convalescent COVID-19. The sample taken for sequencing was peripheral blood. The chain was built from TRBV5-5 and TRBJ2-1, with TRBD1 identical over 7 junction bases. The CDR3 region has the sequence CASSQAGGNYNEQFF. The sequence in DNA is TGTGCCAGCAGCCAGGCAGGGGGAAATTACAATGAGCAGTTCTTC.